These 18 T cell receptor beta chains share one sample of origin, sequenced in a study of T cells in Graves' hyperthyroidism and ophthalmopathy. RNA transcripts were the template for amplifying TCR beta CDR3 regions. The TCR CDR3 was amplified in a first-round RT-PCR using the HTBI primer set. A single record per CDR3 protein comes from TCRdb applying MiXCR to the multiplex PCR reads. The table includes roughly 500,000 distinct CDR3 sequences, roughly 50% detected once. The sample consisted of peripheral blood or thyroid tissue (not recorded which). These receptors were obtained from an adult woman with Graves' disease, either hyperthyroidism or ophthalmopathy (not recorded which).

About this clonotype itself: Just one base apart from a much larger clone, this may be a read error. The chain links TRBV14 to TRBJ1-2; no clear D. The CDR3 contains 13 residues. Trimming cost V 1 base and J 2 bases, with 5 bases left between them. Germline V CDR1 and CDR2: SGHDN, FVKESK. The CDR3 here is CASSQGKNYGYTF. CDR3 sequence (DNA): TGTGCCAGCAGCCAAGGCAAGAACTATGGCTACACCTTC.

V gene TRBV19 combines with J gene TRBJ1-5, with TRBD1 matching 7 bases. This CDR3 comprises 15 residues. Looked up from germline, CDR1 is LNHDA and CDR2 is SQIVND (reference sequence). V dropped 6 bases and J dropped 4; count of bases not matched to a gene: 9. The CDR3 sequence is CASRYGTEINQPQHF. CDR3 nucleotide sequence: TGTGCCAGTAGGTATGGGACAGAGATTAATCAGCCCCAGCATTTT.

Turning to this clonotype: As the CDR3 is not closed by the conserved phenylalanine or tryptophan, this likely results from a read error. This chain links TRBV2 with TRBJ1-1; D possibly corresponds to TRBD1 (6 bases). In germline, CDR1 is SNHLY, CDR2 FYNNEI. This CDR3 spans 15 amino acids. Trimming pared 7 bases from V and 1 base from J, leaving 16 bases between. The CDR3 is CASMVRGPRNTEAFL. DNA of the CDR3: TGTGCCAGCATGGTCAGGGGACCCAGGAACACTGAAGCTTTCCTT.

This clonotype was found many times. The genes are TRBV12-3 or TRBV12-4 and TRBJ2-2, with 8 bases lining up with TRBD2. V dropped 6 bases and J dropped 4; count of bases not matched to a gene: 7. CDR3 length: 15 amino acids. The CDR3 reads CASSHTSGGTGELFF. DNA of the CDR3: TGTGCCAGCAGCCACACTAGCGGCGGCACCGGGGAGCTGTTTTTT.

This clonotype came up a few times. J is TRBJ2-5 and V is TRBV10-3, with unresolved D. This CDR3 comprises 14 residues. Looked up from germline, CDR1 is ENHRY and CDR2 is SYGVKD. Trimming removed 7 bases from V and 3 bases from J, with 15 bases in between. The CDR3 reads CAIKSSAQKETQYF. The CDR3 nucleotides are TGTGCCATCAAGTCTTCAGCGCAGAAAGAGACCCAGTACTTC.

This clonotype was seen at least ten times. CDR3 protein: CASSTGGSYEQYF. The CDR3 DNA reads as TGTGCCAGCAGTACAGGGGGCTCCTACGAGCAGTACTTC. The chain couples TRBV2 to TRBJ2-7; 8 nucleotides agree with TRBD1. Germline CDR1 and CDR2: SNHLY and FYNNEI. V gave up 5 bases and J gave up 0 bases; unmatched junction bases: 0. The CDR3 extends over 13 amino acids.

V gene TRBV15 combines with J gene TRBJ1-6, with TRBD1 as a possible D gene (5 bases). Germline CDR1 LNHNV, CDR2 YYDKDF (reference sequence). The CDR3 is made up of 14 amino acids. The V end lost 8 bases, the J end lost 10 bases, and 18 bases lay between the germline ends. CDR3 loop: CATDDGHDGSPLHF. The CDR3 DNA sequence: TGTGCCACCGACGATGGACATGACGGGTCACCCCTCCACTTT.

This clonotype has a count of ten or more. V and J are TRBV2 and TRBJ1-4; possibly TRBD1 for D (6 bases). CDR3 length: 14 amino acids. Per the germline V gene, CDR1 is SNHLY and CDR2 is FYNNEI. Trimming left V 5 bases short and J 4 bases short, with 11 bases between. The CDR3: CASSLDRFNEKLFF. Written as DNA, the CDR3 is TGTGCCAGCAGTCTGGACAGATTTAATGAAAAACTGTTTTTT.

CDR3 sequence reads: CASSQGRPRDYGYTF. The CDR3 DNA is TGTGCCAGCAGCCAAGGCAGGCCAAGGGACTATGGCTACACCTTC. The V call is TRBV14, the J call TRBJ1-2; no reliable D call. The CDR3 covers 15 residues. The V gene lost 1 base and the J gene lost 3 bases, with 12 bases spanning the gap. The germline CDR1 and CDR2 sequences are SGHDN and FVKESK.

This clonotype has only a few counts. The chain combines TRBV30 with TRBJ2-2; no reliable D call. CDR1 GTSNPN and CDR2 SVGIG come from the germline V gene (reference sequence). Trimming removed 5 bases at V and 5 bases at J, with 6 bases between. The CDR3 sequence is 11 residues long. The CDR3: CAWQSTGELFF. In DNA, the CDR3 is TGTGCCTGGCAATCTACCGGGGAGCTGTTTTTT. Full variable domain (outside the CDR3, taken from reference TRBV30 and TRBJ2-2): SQTIHQWPATLVQPVGSPLSLECTVEGTSNPNLYWYRQAAGRGLQLLFYSVGIGQISSEVPQNLSASRPQDRQFILSSKKLLLSDSGFYLCAWQSTGELFFGEGSRLTVL.

The table lists this clonotype with a count of one. The CDR3 region is CASSWDRAGTDTQYF. The CDR3 nucleotides are TGTGCCAGCAGCTGGGACAGGGCAGGCACAGATACGCAGTATTTT. The J gene is TRBJ2-3, the V gene TRBV7-2; 9 bases are shared with TRBD1. This CDR3 is 15 amino acids long. V gave up 4 bases and J gave up 1 base; unmatched junction bases: 3. CDR1 and CDR2 from the germline V gene are SGHTA and FQGNSA.

The chain links TRBV2 to TRBJ1-1, with 7 bases fitting TRBD1. The CDR3 sequence is 13 residues long. Losses at the gene ends were 10 bases for V and 0 bases for J; bases not matched to a gene: 5. From germline, CDR1 is SNHLY and CDR2 FYNNEI. CDR3 nucleotide sequence: TGTGCCACACAGACAGGGCTGAACACTGAAGCTTTCTTT. It yields the protein CATQTGLNTEAFF.

This clonotype was detected many times. The chain carries TRBV7-3 and TRBJ1-2; 9 positions agree with TRBD1. Germline V CDR1 and CDR2: SGHTA, FQGTGA. V shed 0 bases, J shed 7 bases, and the junction held 6 bases outside the gene matches. The CDR3 is 15 amino acids. The CDR3 protein is CASSLTETGGFGYTF. Here the CDR3 DNA reads TGTGCCAGCAGCTTAACTGAGACAGGGGGATTTGGCTACACCTTC.

This chain connects TRBV2 to TRBJ1-1; D is perhaps TRBD1 (6 bases). Trimming took off 7 bases at V and 1 base at J, with 13 bases between the two ends. The germline V gene encodes CDR1 SNHLY and CDR2 FYNNEI. The CDR3 is 14 amino acids. CDR3 coding DNA: TGTGCCAGCACCATCCGGGGACAGAACACTGAAGCTTTCTTT. It translates to CASTIRGQNTEAFF.

V is TRBV7-8 and J is TRBJ1-5; D is ambiguous. From germline, CDR1 is SGHVS and CDR2 FQNEAQ. The CDR3 spans 11 residues. The V end was cut by 3 bases, the J end by 9 bases, with 6 bases between. CDR3 in DNA: TGTGCCAGCAGCTTTTCGGCGCCCCAGCATTTT. Translation: CASSFSAPQHF.

This clonotype was seen at least ten times. The chain links TRBV9 to TRBJ1-1, with 7 bases identical to TRBD1. Germline V gene data show CDR1 as SGDLS and CDR2 as YYNGEE. The CDR3 sequence is 13 residues long. Trimming cost V 4 bases and J 5 bases; bases outside gene matches: 5. The DNA of the CDR3 is TGTGCCAGCAGCCTGACAGGGAAAACTGAAGCTTTCTTT. This translates into CASSLTGKTEAFF.

In this sample, this clonotype turned up once. This may come from a read error, since a much larger clone is one base off. The conserved final phenylalanine or tryptophan is absent from the CDR3, which likely points to a read error. The gene calls are TRBV6-1 and TRBJ2-5; TRBD1 might be the D (6 bases). Germline assignment: CDR1 MNHNS and CDR2 SASEGT. V lost 4 bases and J 7 bases, leaving 13 bases between the germline ends. The length of the CDR3 is 13 residues. The CDR3 region is CASSGGPLRTQYS. The CDR3 DNA sequence: TGTGCCAGCAGTGGGGGGCCCTTGAGGACCCAGTACTCC.

Many counts were recorded for this clonotype. V and J are TRBV9 and TRBJ1-4; TRBD1 matches at 7 bases. The CDR3 length is 16 residues. The germline V gene encodes CDR1 SGDLS and CDR2 YYNGEE. Germline trimming cut 3 bases from V and 8 bases from J; bases unmatched to any gene: 13. Here the CDR3 reads CASSAKGAGNGEKLFF. Written as DNA, the CDR3 is TGTGCCAGCAGCGCTAAGGGGGCGGGGAATGGAGAAAAACTGTTTTTT.